This T cell receptor (beta chain) emerged from a study of long-term antiretroviral therapy in people with HIV. Specimens retained roughly 0.95-11 million cryopreserved PBMC preceding DNA extraction. V trimming: 6 bases; J trimming: 3 bases; junction bases outside the gene matches: 8. The CDR3 covers 14 residues. Germline V CDR1 and CDR2: SGHRS, YFSETQ. The immunoSEQ assay was v3.0, run at survey level. Generated by immunoSEQ multiplex PCR, the TCRdb table keeps only in-frame clones and is missing some. The sample lists tens of thousands of clones, approximately 90% occurring once. Study-level findings and limits: Controls showed broader CDR3 length ranges than did the HIV repertoires.

Concerning this clone: Its antigen remains unknown.

The V call is TRBV5-1, the J call TRBJ2-5; 7 nucleotides align to TRBD2. This clonotype originated in a man aged 45-60 years with HIV. Sequencing was performed on unsorted PBMCs, taken 3.2 years before starting antiretroviral therapy. The CDR3 DNA is TGCGCCAGCACCGACCCGGCGGGAGAAGAGACCCAGTACTTC. Its translation: CASTDPAGEETQYF. Variable domain in full (rest from reference TRBV5-1 and TRBJ2-5): KAGVTQTPRYLIKTRGQQVTLSCSPISGHRSVSWYQQTPGQGLQFLFEYFSETQRNKGNFPGRFSGRQFSNSRSEMNVSTLELGDSALYLCASTDPAGEETQYFGPGTRLLVL.